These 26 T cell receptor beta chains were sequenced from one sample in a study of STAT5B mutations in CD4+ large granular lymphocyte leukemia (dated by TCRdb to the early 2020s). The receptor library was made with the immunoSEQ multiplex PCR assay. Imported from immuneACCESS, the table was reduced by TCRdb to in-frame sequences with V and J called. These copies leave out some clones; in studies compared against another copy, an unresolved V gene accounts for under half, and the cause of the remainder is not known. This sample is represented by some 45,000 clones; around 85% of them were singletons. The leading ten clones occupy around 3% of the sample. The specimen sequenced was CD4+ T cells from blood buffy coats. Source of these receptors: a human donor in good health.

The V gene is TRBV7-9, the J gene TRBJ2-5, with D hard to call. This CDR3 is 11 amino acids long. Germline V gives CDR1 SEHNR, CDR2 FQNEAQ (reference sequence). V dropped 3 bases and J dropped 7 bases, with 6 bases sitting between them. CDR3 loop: CASSFSGTQYF. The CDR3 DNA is TGTGCCAGCAGCTTTTCAGGGACCCAGTACTTC.

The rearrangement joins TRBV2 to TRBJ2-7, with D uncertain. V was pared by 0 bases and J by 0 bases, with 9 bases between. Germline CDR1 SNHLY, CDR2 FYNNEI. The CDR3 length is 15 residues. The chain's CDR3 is CASSEALTGSYEQYF. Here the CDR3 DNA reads TGTGCCAGCAGTGAAGCTCTTACGGGCTCCTACGAGCAGTACTTC.

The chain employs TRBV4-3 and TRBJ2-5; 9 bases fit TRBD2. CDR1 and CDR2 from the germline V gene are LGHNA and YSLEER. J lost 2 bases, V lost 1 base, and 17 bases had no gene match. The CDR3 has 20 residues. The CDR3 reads CASSQAVVEMREGPQETQYF. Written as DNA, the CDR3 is TGCGCCAGCAGCCAAGCCGTGGTAGAGATGCGGGAGGGCCCGCAAGAGACCCAGTACTTC.

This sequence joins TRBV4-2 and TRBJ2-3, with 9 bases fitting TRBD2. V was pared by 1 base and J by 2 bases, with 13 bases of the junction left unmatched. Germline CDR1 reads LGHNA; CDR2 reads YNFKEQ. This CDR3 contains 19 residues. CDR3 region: CASSQAILGSGSSTDTQYF. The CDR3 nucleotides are TGTGCCAGCAGCCAAGCCATCCTTGGTAGCGGGAGTTCCACAGATACGCAGTATTTT.

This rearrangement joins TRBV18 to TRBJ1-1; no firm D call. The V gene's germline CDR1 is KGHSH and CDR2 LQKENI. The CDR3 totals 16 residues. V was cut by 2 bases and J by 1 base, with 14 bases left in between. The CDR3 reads CASSPFAQFSNTEAFF. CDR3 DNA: TGTGCCAGCTCACCATTCGCCCAATTTTCGAACACTGAAGCTTTCTTT.

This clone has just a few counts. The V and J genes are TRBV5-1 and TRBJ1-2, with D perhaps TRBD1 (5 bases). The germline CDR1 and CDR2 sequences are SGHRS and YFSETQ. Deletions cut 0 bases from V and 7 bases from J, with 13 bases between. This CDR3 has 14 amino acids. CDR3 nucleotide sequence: TGCGCCAGCAGCTTGGGGGGCGCCCTGGGTGGCTACACCTTC. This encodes CASSLGGALGGYTF.

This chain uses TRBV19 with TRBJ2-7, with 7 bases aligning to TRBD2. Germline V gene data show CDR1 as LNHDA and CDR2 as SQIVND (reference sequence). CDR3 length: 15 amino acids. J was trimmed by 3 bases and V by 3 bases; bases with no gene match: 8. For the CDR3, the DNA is TGTGCCAGTAGTATTGAGGCGGGAGTATACTACGAGCAGTACTTC. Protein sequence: CASSIEAGVYYEQYF.

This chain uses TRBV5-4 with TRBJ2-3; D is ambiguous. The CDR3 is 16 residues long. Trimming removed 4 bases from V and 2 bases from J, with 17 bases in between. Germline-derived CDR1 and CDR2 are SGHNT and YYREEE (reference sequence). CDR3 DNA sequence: TGTGCCAGCAGCCCTGAAACGTCCCGGGCCACAGATACGCAGTATTTT. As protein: CASSPETSRATDTQYF. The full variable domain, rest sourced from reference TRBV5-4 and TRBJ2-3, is ETGVTQSPTHLIKTRGQQVTLRCSSQSGHNTVSWYQQALGQGPQFIFQYYREEENGRGNFPPRFSGLQFPNYSSELNVNALELDDSALYLCASSPETSRATDTQYFGPGTRLTVL.

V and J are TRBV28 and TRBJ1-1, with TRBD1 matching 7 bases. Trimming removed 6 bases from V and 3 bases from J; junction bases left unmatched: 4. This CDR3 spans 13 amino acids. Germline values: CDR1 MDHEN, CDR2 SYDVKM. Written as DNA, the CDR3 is TGTGCCAGCAGGTCGGGACAGTACACTGAAGCTTTCTTT. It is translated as CASRSGQYTEAFF.

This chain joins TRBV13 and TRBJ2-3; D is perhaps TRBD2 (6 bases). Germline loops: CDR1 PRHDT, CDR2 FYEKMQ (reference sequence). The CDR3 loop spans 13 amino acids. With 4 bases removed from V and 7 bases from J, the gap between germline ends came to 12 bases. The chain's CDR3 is CASSYRDSNTQYF. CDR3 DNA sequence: TGTGCCAGCAGCTACCGGGACTCCAATACGCAGTATTTT.

In nucleotides, the CDR3 is TGTGCCTGGAGTGTATTTGGGGGGGGACAGCCCCAGCATTTT. This gives the protein CAWSVFGGGQPQHF. The chain uses TRBV30 and TRBJ1-5; tentative D call: TRBD1 (5 bases). The V and J ends lost 0 bases and 7 bases respectively, with 13 bases between them. Germline lookup yields CDR1 GTSNPN and CDR2 SVGIG (reference sequence). The CDR3 loop spans 14 amino acids.

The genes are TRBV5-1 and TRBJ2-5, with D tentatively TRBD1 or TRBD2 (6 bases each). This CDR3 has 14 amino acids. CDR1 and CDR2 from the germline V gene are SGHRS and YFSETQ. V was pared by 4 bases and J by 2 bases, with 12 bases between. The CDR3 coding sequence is TGCGCCAGCAGCGGAGGGACAAATCAAGAGACCCAGTACTTC. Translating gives CASSGGTNQETQYF. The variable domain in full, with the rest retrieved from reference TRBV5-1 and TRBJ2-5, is KAGVTQTPRYLIKTRGQQVTLSCSPISGHRSVSWYQQTPGQGLQFLFEYFSETQRNKGNFPGRFSGRQFSNSRSEMNVSTLELGDSALYLCASSGGTNQETQYFGPGTRLLVL.

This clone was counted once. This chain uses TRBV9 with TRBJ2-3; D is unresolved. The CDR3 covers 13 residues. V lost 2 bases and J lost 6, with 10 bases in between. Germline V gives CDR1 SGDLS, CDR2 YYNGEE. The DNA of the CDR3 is TGTGCCAGCAGCGTTAGATCAACCGATACGCAGTATTTT. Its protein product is CASSVRSTDTQYF.

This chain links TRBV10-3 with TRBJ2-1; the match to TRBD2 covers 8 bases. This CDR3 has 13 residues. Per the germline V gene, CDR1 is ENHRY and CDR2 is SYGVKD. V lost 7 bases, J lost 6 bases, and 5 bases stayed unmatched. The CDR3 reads CAIKNGTSNEQFF. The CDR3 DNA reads TGTGCCATCAAGAATGGGACTAGCAATGAGCAGTTCTTC.

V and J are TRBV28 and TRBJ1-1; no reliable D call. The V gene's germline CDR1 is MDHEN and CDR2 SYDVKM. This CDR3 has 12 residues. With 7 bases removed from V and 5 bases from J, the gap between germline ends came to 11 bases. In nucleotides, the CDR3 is TGTGCCAGCACTTCGGGCTTGACTGAAGCTTTCTTT. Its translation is CASTSGLTEAFF.

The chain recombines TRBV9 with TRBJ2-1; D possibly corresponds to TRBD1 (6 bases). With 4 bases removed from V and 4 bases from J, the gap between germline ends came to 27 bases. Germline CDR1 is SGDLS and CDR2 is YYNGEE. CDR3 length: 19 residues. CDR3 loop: CASSRTLTGPQPIYNEQFF. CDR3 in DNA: TGTGCCAGCAGCCGGACCCTAACAGGGCCCCAGCCTATATACAATGAGCAGTTCTTC.

The DNA of the CDR3 is TGTGCCAGCAGGCCCAACCTAGCGGGACGGGGGCAGTTCTTC. Protein sequence: CASRPNLAGRGQFF. This chain links TRBV6-5 with TRBJ2-1; 9 bases line up with TRBD2. The CDR3 totals 14 residues. The V and J ends lost 6 bases and 12 bases, in that order; junction bases with no gene match: 12. In germline, CDR1 is MNHEY, CDR2 SVGAGI.

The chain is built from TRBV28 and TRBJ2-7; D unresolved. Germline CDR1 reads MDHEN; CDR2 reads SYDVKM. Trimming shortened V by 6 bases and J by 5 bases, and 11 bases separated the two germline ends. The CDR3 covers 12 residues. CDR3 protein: CASSLRIHEQYF. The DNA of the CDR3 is TGTGCCAGCAGCCTGAGGATCCACGAGCAGTACTTC.

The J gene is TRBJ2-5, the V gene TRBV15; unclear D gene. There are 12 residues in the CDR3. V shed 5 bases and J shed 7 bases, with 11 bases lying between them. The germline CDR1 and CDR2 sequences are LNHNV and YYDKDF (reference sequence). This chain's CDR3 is CATSFPGSTQYF. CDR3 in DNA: TGTGCCACCAGCTTCCCCGGTTCGACCCAGTACTTC.

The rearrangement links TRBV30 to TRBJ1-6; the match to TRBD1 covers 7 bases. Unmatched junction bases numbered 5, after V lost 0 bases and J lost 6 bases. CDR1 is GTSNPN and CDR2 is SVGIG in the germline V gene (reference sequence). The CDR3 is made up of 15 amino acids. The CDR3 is CAWSVPGTANSPLHF. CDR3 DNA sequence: TGTGCCTGGAGTGTACCAGGGACAGCTAATTCACCCCTCCACTTT.

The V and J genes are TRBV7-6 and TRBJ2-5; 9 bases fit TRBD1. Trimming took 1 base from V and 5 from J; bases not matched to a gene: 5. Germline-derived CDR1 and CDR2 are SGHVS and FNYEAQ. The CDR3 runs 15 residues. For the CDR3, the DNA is TGTGCCAGCAGCTTAGTGGACAGGGGAGGGGAGACCCAGTACTTC. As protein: CASSLVDRGGETQYF.

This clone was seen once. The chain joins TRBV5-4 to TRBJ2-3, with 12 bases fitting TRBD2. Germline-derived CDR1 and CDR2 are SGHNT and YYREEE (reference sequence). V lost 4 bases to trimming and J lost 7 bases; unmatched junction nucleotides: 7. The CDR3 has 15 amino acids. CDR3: CASSATSGSVNTQYF. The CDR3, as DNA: TGTGCCAGCAGCGCGACTAGCGGGAGTGTGAATACGCAGTATTTT.

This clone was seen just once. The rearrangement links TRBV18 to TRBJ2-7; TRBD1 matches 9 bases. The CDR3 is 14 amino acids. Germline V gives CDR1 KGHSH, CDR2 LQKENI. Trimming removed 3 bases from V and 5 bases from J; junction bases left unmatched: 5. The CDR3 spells CASSPGTGTNEQYF. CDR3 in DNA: TGTGCCAGCTCACCTGGGACAGGGACGAACGAGCAGTACTTC.

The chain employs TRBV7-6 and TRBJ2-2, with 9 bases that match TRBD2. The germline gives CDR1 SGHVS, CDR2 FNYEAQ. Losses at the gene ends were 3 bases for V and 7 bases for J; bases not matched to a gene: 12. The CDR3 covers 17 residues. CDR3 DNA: TGTGCCAGCAGCTTGATGGCGGGAGGGCCGAATCACGGGGAGCTGTTTTTT. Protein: CASSLMAGGPNHGELFF.

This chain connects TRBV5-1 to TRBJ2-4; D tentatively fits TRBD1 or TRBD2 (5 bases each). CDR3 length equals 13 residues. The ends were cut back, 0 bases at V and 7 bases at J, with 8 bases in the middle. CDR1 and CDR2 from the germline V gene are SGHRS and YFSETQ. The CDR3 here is CASSLGDGNIQYF. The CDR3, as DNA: TGCGCCAGCAGCTTGGGGGACGGTAACATTCAGTACTTC. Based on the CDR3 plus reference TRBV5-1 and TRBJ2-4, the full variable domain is KAGVTQTPRYLIKTRGQQVTLSCSPISGHRSVSWYQQTPGQGLQFLFEYFSETQRNKGNFPGRFSGRQFSNSRSEMNVSTLELGDSALYLCASSLGDGNIQYFGAGTRLSVL.

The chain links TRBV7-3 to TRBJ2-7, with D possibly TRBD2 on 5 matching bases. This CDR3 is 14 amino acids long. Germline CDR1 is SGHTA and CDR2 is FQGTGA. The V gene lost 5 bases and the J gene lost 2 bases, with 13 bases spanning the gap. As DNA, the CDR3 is TGTGCCAGCAGCCCCTCTCGCGGGCCCTACGAGCAGTACTTC. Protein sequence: CASSPSRGPYEQYF. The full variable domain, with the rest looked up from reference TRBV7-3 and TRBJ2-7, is GAGVSQTPSNKVTEKGKYVELRCDPISGHTALYWYRQSLGQGPEFLIYFQGTGAADDSGLPNDRFFAVRPEGSVSTLKIQRTERGDSAVYLCASSPSRGPYEQYFGPGTRLTVT.